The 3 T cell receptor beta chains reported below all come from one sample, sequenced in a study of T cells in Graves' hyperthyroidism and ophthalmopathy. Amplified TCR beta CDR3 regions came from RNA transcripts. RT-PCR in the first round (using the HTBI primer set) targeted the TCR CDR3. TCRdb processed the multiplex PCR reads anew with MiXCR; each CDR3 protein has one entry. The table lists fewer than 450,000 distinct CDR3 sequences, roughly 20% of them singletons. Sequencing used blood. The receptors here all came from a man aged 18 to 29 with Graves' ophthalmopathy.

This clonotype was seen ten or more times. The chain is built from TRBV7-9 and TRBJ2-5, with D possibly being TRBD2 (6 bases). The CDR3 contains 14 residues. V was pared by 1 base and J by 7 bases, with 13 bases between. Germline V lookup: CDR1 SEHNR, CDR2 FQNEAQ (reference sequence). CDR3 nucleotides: TGTGCCAGCAGCTTAGGGGACTCCGGCACGACCCAGTACTTC. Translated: CASSLGDSGTTQYF.

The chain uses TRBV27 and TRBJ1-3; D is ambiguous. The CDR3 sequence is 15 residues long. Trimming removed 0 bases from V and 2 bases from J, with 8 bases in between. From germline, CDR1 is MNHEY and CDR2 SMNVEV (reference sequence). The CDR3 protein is CASSLSGFPGNTIYF. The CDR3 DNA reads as TGTGCCAGCAGTTTATCCGGGTTCCCTGGAAACACCATATATTTT.

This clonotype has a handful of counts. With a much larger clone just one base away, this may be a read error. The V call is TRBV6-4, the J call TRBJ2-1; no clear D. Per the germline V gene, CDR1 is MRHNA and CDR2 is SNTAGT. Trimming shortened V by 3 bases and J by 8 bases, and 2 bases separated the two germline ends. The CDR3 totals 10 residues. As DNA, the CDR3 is TGTGCCAGCAGTGAGCATGAGCAGTTCTTC. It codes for CASSEHEQFF.